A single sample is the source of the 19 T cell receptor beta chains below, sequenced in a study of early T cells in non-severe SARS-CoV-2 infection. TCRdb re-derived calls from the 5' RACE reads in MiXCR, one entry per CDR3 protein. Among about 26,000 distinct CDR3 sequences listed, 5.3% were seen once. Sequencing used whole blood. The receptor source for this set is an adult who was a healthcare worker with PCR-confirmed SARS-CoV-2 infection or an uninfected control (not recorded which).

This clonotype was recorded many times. The CDR3 is CASSPGTRTQPQHF. In DNA form, the CDR3 reads TGTGCCAGCTCACCAGGGACACGGACTCAGCCCCAGCATTTT. V is TRBV18 and J is TRBJ1-5; a possible D gene is TRBD1 (6 bases). The CDR3 is made up of 14 amino acids. Germline V gene sequence: CDR1 KGHSH, CDR2 LQKENI. Trimming took off 2 bases at V and 6 bases at J, with 11 bases between the two ends.

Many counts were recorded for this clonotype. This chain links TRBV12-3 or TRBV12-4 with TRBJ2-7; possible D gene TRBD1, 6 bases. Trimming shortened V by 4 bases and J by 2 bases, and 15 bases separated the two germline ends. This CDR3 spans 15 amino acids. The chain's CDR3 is CASSSRGRGTYEQYF. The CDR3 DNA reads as TGTGCCAGCAGTTCCCGGGGCAGGGGAACCTACGAGCAGTACTTC.

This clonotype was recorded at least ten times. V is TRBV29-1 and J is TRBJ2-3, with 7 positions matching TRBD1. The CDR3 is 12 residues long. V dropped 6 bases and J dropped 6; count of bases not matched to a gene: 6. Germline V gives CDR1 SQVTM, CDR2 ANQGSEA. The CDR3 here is CSVPTGTDTQYF. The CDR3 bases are TGCAGCGTACCGACAGGGACCGATACGCAGTATTTT.

The CDR3 loop is CAISDRNYGYTF. The CDR3 DNA reads TGTGCCATCAGTGACAGGAACTATGGCTACACCTTC. V gene TRBV10-3 combines with J gene TRBJ1-2; no clear D. The germline V gene encodes CDR1 ENHRY and CDR2 SYGVKD. Trimming stripped 3 bases from V and 2 bases from J, with 4 bases between. CDR3 length: 12 amino acids.

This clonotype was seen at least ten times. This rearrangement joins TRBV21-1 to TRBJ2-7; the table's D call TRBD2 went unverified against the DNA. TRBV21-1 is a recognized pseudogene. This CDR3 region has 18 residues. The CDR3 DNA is TGTGCCAGCAGCAAAGACGATTCGACTAGCGGGAGGGCTAGGGAGCAGTACTTC. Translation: CASSKDDSTSGRAREQYF.

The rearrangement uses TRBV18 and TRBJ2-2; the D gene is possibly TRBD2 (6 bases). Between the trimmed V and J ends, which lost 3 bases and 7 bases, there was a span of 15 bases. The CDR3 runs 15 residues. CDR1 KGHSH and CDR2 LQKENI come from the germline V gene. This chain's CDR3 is CASSPRDSAGGELFF. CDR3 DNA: TGTGCCAGCTCACCCCGGGACTCCGCCGGCGGGGAGCTGTTTTTT.

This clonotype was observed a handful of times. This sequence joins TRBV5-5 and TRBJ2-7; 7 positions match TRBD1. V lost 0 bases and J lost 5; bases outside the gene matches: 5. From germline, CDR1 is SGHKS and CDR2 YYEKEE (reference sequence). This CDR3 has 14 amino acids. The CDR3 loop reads CASSLGQGHDEQYF. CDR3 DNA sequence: TGTGCCAGCAGCTTGGGACAGGGTCACGACGAGCAGTACTTC.

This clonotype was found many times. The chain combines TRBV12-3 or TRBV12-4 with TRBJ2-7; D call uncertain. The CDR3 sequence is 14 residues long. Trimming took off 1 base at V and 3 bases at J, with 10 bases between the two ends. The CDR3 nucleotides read TGTGCCAGCAGTTTAGGAAGCAGGAGCTACGAGCAGTACTTC. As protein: CASSLGSRSYEQYF.

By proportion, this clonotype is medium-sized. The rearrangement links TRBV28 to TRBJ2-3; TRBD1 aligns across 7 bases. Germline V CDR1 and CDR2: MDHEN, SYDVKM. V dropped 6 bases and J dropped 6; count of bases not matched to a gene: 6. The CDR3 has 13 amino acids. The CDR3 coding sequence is TGTGCCAGCAGCGTTGAACAGGGGGATACGCAGTATTTT. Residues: CASSVEQGDTQYF.

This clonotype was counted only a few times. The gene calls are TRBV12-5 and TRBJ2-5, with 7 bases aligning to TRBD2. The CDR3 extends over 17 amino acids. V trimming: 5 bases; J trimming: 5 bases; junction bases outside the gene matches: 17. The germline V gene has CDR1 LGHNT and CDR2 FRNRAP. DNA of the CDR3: TGTGCTAGTGGTCTCACGTCGGGACTACGCTATCCGGAGACCCAGTACTTC. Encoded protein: CASGLTSGLRYPETQYF.

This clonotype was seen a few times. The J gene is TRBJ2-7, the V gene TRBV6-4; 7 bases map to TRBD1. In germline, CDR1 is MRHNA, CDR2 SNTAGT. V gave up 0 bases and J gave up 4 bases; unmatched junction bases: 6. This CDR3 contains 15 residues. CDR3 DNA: TGTGCCAGCAGTGACTCGATAGGGGGCTGGTACGAGCAGTACTTC. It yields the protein CASSDSIGGWYEQYF.

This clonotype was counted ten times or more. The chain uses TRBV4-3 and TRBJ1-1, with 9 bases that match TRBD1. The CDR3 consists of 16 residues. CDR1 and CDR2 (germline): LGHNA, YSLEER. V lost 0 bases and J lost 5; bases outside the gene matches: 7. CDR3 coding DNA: TGCGCCAGCAGCCAAGATTTAGGACAGGGGAGTACTGAAGCTTTCTTT. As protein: CASSQDLGQGSTEAFF.

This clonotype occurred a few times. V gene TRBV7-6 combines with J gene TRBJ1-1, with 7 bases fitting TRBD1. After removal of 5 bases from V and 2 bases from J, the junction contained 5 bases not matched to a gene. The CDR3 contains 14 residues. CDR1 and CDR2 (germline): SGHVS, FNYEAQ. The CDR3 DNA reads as TGTGCCAGCAGCAGACAGGGTGCTAACACTGAAGCTTTCTTT. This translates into CASSRQGANTEAFF. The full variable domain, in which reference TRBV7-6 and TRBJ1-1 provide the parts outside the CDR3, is GAGVSQSPRYKVTKRGQDVALRCDPISGHVSLYWYRQALGQGPEFLTYFNYEAQQDKSGLPNDRFSAERPEGSISTLTIQRTEQRDSAMYRCASSRQGANTEAFFGQGTRLTVV.

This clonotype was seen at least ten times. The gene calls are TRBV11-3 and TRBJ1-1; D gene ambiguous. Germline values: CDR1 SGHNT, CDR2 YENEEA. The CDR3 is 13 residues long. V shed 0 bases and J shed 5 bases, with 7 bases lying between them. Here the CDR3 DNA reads TGTGCCAGCAGCTTAGAGCTTGGAACTGAAGCTTTCTTT. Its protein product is CASSLELGTEAFF.

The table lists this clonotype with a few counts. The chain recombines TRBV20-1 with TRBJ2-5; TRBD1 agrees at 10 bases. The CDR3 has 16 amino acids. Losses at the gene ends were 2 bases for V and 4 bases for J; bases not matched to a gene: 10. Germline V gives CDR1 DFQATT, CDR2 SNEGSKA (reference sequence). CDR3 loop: CSARSYLRTGGETQYF. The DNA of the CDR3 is TGCAGTGCTAGAAGTTACCTTCGGACAGGGGGAGAGACCCAGTACTTC.

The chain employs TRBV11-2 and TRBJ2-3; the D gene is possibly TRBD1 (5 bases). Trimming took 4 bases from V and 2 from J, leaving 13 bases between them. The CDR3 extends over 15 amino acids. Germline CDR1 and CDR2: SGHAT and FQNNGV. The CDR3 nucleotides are TGTGCCAGCAGCTCCATGGGGCACTCCACAGATACGCAGTATTTT. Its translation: CASSSMGHSTDTQYF.

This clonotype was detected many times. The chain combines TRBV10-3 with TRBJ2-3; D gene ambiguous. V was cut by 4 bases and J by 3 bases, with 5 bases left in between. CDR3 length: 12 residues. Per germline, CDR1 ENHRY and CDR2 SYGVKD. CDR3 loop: CAISGDTDTQYF. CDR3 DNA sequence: TGTGCCATCAGTGGGGATACAGATACGCAGTATTTT.

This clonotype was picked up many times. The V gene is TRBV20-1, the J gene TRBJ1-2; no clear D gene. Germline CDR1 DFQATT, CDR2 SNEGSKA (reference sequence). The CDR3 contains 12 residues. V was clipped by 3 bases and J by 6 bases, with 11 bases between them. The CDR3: CSASGDLDGYTF. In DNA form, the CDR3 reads TGCAGTGCTAGCGGGGATTTGGATGGCTACACCTTC.

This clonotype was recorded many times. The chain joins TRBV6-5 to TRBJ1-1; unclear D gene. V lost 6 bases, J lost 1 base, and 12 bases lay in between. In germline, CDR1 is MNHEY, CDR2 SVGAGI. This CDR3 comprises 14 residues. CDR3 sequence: CASRHRAQNTEAFF. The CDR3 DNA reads TGTGCCAGCAGGCACCGGGCTCAGAACACTGAAGCTTTCTTT.